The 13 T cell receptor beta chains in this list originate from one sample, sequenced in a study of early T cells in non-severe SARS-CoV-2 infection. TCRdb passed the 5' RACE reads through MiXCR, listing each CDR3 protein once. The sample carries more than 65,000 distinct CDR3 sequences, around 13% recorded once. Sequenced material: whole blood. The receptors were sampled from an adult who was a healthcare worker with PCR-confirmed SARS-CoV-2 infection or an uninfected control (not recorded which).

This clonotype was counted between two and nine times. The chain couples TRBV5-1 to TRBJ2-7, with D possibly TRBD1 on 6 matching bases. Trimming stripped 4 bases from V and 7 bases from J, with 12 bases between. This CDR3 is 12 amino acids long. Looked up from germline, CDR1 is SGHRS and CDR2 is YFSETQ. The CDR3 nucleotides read TGCGCCAGCAGCCGCGGACAGCGGGAGCAGTACTTC. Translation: CASSRGQREQYF.

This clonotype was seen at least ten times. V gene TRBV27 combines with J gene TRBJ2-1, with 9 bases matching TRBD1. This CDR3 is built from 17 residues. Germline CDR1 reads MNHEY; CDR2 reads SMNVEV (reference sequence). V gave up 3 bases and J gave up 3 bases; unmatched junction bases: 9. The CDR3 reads CASSFSFGTGNYNEQFF. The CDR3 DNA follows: TGTGCCAGCAGTTTTAGTTTTGGGACAGGGAACTACAATGAGCAGTTCTTC.

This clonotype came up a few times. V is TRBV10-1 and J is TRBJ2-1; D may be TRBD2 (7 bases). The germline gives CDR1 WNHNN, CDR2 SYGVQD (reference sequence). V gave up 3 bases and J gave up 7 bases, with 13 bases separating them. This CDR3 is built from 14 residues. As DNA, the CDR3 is TGCGCCAGCAGTGATGGGCGGGGGCGGAATGAGCAGTTCTTC. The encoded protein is CASSDGRGRNEQFF.

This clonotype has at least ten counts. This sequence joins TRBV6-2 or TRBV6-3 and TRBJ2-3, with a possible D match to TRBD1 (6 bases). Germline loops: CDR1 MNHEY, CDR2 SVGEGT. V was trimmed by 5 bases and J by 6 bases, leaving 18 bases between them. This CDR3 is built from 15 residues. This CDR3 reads CASSRGGPGVDTQYF. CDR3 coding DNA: TGTGCCAGCAGTCGAGGGGGACCAGGGGTGGATACGCAGTATTTT.

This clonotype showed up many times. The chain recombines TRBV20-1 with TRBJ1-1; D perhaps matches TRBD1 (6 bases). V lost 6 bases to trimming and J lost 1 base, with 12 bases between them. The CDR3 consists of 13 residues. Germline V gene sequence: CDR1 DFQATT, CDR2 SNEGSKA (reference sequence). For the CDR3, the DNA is TGCAGTGCGAGGGGGAGTGGGAACACTGAAGCTTTCTTT. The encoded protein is CSARGSGNTEAFF.

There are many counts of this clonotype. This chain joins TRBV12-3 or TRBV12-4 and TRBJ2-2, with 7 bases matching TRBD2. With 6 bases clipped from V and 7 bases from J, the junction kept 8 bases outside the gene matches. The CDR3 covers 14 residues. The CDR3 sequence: CASRTGTTFGELFF. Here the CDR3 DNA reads TGTGCCAGCAGAACCGGGACTACCTTCGGGGAGCTGTTTTTT.

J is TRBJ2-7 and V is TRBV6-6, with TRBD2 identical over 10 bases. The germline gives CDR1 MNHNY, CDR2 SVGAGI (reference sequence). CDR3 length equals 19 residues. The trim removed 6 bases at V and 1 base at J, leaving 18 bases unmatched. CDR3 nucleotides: TGTGCCAGCAGGCCCAGCGGCCTGGCTAGCGGGGGAGGTTCCTACGAGCAGTACTTC. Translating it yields CASRPSGLASGGGSYEQYF.

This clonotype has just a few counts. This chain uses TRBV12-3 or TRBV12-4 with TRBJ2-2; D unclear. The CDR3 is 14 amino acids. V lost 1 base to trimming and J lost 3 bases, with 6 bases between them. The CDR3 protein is CASSLGGDTGELFF. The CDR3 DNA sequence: TGTGCCAGCAGTTTAGGCGGAGACACCGGGGAGCTGTTTTTT.

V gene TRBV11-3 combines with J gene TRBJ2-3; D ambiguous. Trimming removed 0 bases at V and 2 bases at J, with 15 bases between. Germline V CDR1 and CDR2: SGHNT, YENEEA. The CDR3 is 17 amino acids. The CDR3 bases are TGTGCCAGCAGCTTAGATCTCACTTCCGAATTCACAGATACGCAGTATTTT. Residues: CASSLDLTSEFTDTQYF.

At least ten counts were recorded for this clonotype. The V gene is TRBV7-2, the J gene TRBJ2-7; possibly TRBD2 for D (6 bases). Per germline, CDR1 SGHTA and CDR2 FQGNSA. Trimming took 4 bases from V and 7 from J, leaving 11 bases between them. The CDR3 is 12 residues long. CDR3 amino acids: CASSSPGREQYF. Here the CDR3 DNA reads TGTGCCAGCAGCTCTCCAGGGAGGGAGCAGTACTTC.

The DNA for the CDR3 is TGTGCCAGCAGCCTGGGACAAATTGAGCAGTTCTTC. Translation: CASSLGQIEQFF. The chain has TRBV3-1 and TRBJ2-1; a possible D gene is TRBD1 (6 bases). V was trimmed by 4 bases and J by 9 bases, leaving 10 bases between them. Germline V gene sequence: CDR1 LGHDT, CDR2 YNNKEL (reference sequence). The CDR3 contains 12 residues.

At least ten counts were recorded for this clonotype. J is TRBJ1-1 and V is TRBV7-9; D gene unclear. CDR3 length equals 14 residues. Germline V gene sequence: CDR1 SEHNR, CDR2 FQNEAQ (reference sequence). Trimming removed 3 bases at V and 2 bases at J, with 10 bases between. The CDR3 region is CASSLAGGNTEAFF. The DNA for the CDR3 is TGTGCCAGCAGCTTGGCAGGAGGAAACACTGAAGCTTTCTTT.

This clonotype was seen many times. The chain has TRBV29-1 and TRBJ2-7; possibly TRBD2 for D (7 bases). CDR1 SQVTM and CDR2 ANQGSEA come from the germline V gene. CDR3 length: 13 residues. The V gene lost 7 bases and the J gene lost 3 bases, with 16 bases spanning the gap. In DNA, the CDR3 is TGCAGCGCCGCAACAGGGAGGGTCTACGAGCAGTACTTC. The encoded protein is CSAATGRVYEQYF.